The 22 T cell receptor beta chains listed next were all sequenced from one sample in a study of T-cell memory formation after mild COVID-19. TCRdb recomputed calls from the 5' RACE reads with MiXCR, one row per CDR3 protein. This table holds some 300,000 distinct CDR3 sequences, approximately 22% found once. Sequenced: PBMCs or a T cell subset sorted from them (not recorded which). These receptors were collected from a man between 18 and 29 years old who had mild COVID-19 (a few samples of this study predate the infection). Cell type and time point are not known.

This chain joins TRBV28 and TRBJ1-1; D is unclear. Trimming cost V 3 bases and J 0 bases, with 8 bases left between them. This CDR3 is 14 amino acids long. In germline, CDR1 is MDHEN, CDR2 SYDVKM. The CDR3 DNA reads TGTGCCAGCAGTTTGTCCTACATGAACACTGAAGCTTTCTTT. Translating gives CASSLSYMNTEAFF.

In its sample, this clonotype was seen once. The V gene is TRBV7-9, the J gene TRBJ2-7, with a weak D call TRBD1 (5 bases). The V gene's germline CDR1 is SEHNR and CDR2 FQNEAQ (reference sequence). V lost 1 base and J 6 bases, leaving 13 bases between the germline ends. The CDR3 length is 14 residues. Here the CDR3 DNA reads TGTGCCAGCAGCTTAGAGACCCACAGGTCCGAGCAGTACTTC. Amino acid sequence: CASSLETHRSEQYF.

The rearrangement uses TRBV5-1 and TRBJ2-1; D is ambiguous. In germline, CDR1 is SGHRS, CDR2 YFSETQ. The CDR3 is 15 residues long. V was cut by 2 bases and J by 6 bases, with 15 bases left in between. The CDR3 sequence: CASSLNLLSSNEQFF. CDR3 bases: TGCGCCAGCAGCTTAAACCTCCTCTCGTCCAATGAGCAGTTCTTC. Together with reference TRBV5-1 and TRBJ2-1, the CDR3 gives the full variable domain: KAGVTQTPRYLIKTRGQQVTLSCSPISGHRSVSWYQQTPGQGLQFLFEYFSETQRNKGNFPGRFSGRQFSNSRSEMNVSTLELGDSALYLCASSLNLLSSNEQFFGPGTRLTVL.

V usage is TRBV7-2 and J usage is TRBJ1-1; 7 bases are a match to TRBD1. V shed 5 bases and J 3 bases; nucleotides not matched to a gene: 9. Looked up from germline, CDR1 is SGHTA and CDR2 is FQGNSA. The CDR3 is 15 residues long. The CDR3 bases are TGTGCCAGCAGCCAAAGGGAGGGGGCTTACACTGAAGCTTTCTTT. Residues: CASSQREGAYTEAFF.

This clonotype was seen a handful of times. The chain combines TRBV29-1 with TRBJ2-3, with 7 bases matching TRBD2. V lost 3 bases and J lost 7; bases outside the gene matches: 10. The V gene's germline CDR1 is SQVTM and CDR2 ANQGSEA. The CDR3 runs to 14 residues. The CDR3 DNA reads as TGCAGCGTTGACAGCGGGGCCCAGGTGAATACGCAGTATTTT. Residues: CSVDSGAQVNTQYF.

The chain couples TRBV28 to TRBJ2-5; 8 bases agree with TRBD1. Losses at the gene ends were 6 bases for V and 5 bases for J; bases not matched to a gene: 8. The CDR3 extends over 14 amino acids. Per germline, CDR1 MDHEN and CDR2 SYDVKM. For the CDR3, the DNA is TGTGCCAGCAGCCGACAGGGGTATCGGGAGACCCAGTACTTC. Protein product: CASSRQGYRETQYF.

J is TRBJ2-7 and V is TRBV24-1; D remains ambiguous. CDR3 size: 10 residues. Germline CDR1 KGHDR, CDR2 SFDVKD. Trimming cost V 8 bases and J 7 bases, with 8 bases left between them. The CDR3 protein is CATKWGEQYV. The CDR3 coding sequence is TGTGCCACCAAGTGGGGAGAGCAGTACGTC.

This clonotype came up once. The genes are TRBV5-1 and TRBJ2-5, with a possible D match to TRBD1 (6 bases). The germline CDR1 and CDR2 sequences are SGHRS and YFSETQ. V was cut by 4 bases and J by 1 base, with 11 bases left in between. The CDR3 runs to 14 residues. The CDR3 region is CASSVRDTQETQYF. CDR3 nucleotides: TGCGCCAGCAGCGTCCGGGACACCCAAGAGACCCAGTACTTC.

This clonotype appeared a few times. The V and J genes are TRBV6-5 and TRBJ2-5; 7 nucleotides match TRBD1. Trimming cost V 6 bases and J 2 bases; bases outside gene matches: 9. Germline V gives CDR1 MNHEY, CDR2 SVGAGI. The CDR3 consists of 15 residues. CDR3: CASRTGQTHQETQYF. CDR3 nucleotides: TGTGCCAGCAGGACGGGACAGACTCATCAAGAGACCCAGTACTTC.

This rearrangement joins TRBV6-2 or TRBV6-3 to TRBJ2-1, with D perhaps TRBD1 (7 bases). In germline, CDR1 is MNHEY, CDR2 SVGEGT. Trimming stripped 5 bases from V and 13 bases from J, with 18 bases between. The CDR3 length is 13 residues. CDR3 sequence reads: CASSDRVGGEQFF. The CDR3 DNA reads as TGTGCCAGCAGTGACAGGGTCGGCGGGGAACAGTTCTTC.

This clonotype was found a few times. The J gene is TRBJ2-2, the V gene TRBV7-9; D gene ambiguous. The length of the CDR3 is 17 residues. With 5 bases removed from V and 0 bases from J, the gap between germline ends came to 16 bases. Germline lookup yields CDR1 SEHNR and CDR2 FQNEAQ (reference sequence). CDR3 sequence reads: CASSPPGTFANTGELFF. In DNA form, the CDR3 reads TGTGCCAGCAGCCCACCCGGAACGTTCGCGAACACCGGGGAGCTGTTTTTT.

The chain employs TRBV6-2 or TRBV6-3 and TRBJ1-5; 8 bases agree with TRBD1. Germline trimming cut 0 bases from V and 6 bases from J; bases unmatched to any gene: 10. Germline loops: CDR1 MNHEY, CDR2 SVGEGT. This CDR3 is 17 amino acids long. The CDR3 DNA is TGTGCCAGCAGTTACTCCCTACAGGGGGGTGTACGTCAGCCCCAGCATTTT. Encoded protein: CASSYSLQGGVRQPQHF.

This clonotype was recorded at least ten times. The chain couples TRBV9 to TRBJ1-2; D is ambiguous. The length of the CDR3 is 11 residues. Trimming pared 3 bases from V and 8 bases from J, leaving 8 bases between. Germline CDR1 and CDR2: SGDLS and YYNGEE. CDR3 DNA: TGTGCCAGCAGCGGTTACCCAGGCTACACCTTC. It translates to CASSGYPGYTF.

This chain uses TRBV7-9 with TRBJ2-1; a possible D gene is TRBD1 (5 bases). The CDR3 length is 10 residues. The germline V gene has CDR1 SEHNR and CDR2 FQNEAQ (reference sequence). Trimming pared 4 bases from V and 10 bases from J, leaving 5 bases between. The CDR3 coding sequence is TGTGCCAGCAGCTGGACAGAGCAGTTCTTC. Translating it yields CASSWTEQFF.

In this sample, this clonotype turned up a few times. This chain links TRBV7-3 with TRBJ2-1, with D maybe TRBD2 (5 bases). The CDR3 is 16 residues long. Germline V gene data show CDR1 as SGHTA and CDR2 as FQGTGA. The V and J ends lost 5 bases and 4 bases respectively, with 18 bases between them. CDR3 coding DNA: TGTGCCAGCAGCATAAATTCTGGGAGTGGATACAATGAGCAGTTCTTC. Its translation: CASSINSGSGYNEQFF. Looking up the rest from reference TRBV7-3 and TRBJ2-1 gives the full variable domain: GAGVSQTPSNKVTEKGKYVELRCDPISGHTALYWYRQSLGQGPEFLIYFQGTGAADDSGLPNDRFFAVRPEGSVSTLKIQRTERGDSAVYLCASSINSGSGYNEQFFGPGTRLTVL.

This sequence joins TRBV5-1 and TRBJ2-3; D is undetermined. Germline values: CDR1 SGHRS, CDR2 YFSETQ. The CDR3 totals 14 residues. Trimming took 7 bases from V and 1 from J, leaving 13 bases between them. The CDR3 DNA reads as TGCGCCAGCTCTTCTCCCACTCGCACAGATACGCAGTATTTT. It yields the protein CASSSPTRTDTQYF. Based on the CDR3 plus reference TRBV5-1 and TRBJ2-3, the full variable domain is KAGVTQTPRYLIKTRGQQVTLSCSPISGHRSVSWYQQTPGQGLQFLFEYFSETQRNKGNFPGRFSGRQFSNSRSEMNVSTLELGDSALYLCASSSPTRTDTQYFGPGTRLTVL.

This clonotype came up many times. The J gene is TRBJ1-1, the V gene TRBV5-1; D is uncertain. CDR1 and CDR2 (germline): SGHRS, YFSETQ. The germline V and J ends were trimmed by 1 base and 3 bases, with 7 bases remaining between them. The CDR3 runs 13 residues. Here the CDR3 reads CASSLKLDTEAFF. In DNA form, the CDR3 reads TGCGCCAGCAGCTTGAAATTAGACACTGAAGCTTTCTTT.

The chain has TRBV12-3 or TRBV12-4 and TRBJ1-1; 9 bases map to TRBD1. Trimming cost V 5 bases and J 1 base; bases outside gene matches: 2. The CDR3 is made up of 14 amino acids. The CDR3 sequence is CASSGQGTNTEAFF. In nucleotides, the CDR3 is TGTGCCAGCAGTGGACAGGGGACGAACACTGAAGCTTTCTTT.

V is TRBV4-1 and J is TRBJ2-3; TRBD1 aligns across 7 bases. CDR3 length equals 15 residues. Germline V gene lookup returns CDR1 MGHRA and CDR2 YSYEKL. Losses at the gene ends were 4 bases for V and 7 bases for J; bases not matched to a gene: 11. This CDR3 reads CASSPRGQGDYTQYF. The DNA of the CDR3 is TGCGCCAGCAGCCCCCGAGGGCAGGGGGATTATACGCAGTATTTT.

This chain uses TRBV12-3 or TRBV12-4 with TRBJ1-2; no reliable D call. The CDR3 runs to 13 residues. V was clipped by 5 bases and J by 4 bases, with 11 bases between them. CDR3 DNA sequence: TGTGCCAGCAGTGACTATCGGAGCTATGGCTACACCTTC. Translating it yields CASSDYRSYGYTF.

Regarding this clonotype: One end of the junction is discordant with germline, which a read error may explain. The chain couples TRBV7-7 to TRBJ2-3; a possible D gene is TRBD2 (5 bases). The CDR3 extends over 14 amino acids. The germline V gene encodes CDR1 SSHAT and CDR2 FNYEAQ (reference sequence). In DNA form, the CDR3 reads TGTGCTAGCAGATCTAGCCTCGGGGCAGATACGCAGTATTTT. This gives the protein CASRSSLGADTQYF.

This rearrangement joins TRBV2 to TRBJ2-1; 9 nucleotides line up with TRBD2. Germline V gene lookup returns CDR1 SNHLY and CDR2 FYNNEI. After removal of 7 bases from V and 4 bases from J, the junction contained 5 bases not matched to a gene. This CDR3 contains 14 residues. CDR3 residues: CASKAGGLYNEQFF. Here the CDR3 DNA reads TGTGCCAGCAAAGCGGGGGGTCTATACAATGAGCAGTTCTTC.